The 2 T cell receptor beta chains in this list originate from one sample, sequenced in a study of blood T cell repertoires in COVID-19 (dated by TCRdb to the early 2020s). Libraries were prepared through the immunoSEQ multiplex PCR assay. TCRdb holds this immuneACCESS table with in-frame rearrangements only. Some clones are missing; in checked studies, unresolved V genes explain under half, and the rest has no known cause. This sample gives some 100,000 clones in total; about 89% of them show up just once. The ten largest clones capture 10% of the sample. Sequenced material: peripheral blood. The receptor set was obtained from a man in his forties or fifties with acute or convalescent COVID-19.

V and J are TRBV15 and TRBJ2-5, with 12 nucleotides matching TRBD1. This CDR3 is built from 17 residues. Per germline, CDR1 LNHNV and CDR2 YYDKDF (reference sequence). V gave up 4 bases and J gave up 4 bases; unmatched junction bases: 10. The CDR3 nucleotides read TGTGCCACCAGCAAGGGAAAGGGACAGGGGGCTTCAGAGACCCAGTACTTC. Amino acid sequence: CATSKGKGQGASETQYF.

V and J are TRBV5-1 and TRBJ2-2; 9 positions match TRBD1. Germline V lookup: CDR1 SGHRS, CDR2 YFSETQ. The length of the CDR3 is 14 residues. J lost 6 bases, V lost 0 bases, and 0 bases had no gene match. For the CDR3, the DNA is TGCGCCAGCAGCTTGGACAGGGGGCCCGGGGAGCTGTTTTTT. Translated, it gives CASSLDRGPGELFF.